Shown below are 29 T cell receptor beta chains from a single sample sequenced in a study of beta chain features in type 1 diabetes. General observations from the study: Significant though moderate, a shortening of TCRB CDR3s appeared in all four CD4+ subsets of Type 1 diabetes patients.

Which antigens these TCRs recognize remains unknown. Expressed TCRB transcripts were sequenced after all isolated RNA was converted to cDNA. Assay: immunoSEQ multiplex PCR; the TCRdb copy retains only in-frame clones and omits some. The top ten clones hold approximately 0.54% of a sample with roughly 160,000 clones, 6% to 9% of them seen once. The sample comprised central memory CD4+ T cells from blood. These receptors originate from a man aged 18 to 29 with type 1 diabetes.

V and J are TRBV7-2 and TRBJ1-5, with 10 bases that match TRBD1. Germline V lookup: CDR1 SGHTA, CDR2 FQGNSA. Trimming took 5 bases from V and 0 from J; bases not matched to a gene: 4. The CDR3 contains 16 residues. CDR3 coding DNA: TGTGCCAGCAGCCGGACAGGGGGGTATAGCAATCAGCCCCAGCATTTT. Translating gives CASSRTGGYSNQPQHF.

A few counts support this clone. CDR3 protein: CATRSQGGNQPQHF. CDR3 DNA sequence: TGTGCCACTAGGTCCCAGGGGGGCAATCAGCCCCAGCATTTT. The chain carries TRBV10-3 and TRBJ1-5, with 7 positions matching TRBD1. The CDR3 covers 14 residues. V gave up 10 bases and J gave up 2 bases; unmatched junction bases: 8. The V gene's germline CDR1 is ENHRY and CDR2 SYGVKD.

This clone has only a few counts. The chain recombines TRBV4-2 with TRBJ2-7; maybe TRBD2 (5 bases). The CDR3 runs to 15 residues. Deletions cut 0 bases from V and 6 bases from J, with 15 bases between. Germline CDR1 reads LGHNA; CDR2 reads YNFKEQ. The CDR3 nucleotides read TGTGCCAGCAGCCAAGATCAGAGGGAGTTGCGCGAGCAGTACTTC. Translation: CASSQDQRELREQYF.

In its sample, this clone was seen a few times. The chain is built from TRBV5-4 and TRBJ1-2; 9 positions match TRBD1. After removal of 0 bases from V and 7 bases from J, the junction contained 10 bases not matched to a gene. The germline V gene has CDR1 SGHNT and CDR2 YYREEE (reference sequence). This CDR3 comprises 16 residues. The CDR3 is CASSLAGTGYGIGYTF. The CDR3 region has the DNA TGTGCCAGCAGCTTGGCAGGGACAGGGTACGGGATTGGCTACACCTTC.

There are a few counts of this clone. The genes are TRBV5-1 and TRBJ2-7, with unresolved D. Germline loops: CDR1 SGHRS, CDR2 YFSETQ. Trimming pared 5 bases from V and 3 bases from J, leaving 12 bases between. The CDR3 totals 13 residues. CDR3 bases: TGCGCCAGCAGAAGGTTAGCCGGCTACGAGCAGTACTTC. Translation gives CASRRLAGYEQYF.

In this sample, this clone turned up a few times. V is TRBV5-4 and J is TRBJ2-1, with 7 bases aligning to TRBD1. J was trimmed by 1 base and V by 0 bases; bases with no gene match: 1. The CDR3 runs to 15 residues. Per germline, CDR1 SGHNT and CDR2 YYREEE (reference sequence). Written as DNA, the CDR3 is TGTGCCAGCAGCTTGGACAGGGGATCCTACAATGAGCAGTTCTTC. Protein sequence: CASSLDRGSYNEQFF.

This sequence joins TRBV6-5 and TRBJ2-1; D perhaps matches TRBD2 (5 bases). CDR3 size: 16 residues. V lost 2 bases and J lost 8, with 19 bases in between. Germline loops: CDR1 MNHEY, CDR2 SVGAGI. CDR3 sequence: CASSYPMGLGGDEQFF. DNA for the CDR3: TGTGCCAGCAGTTACCCGATGGGCCTCGGAGGCGATGAGCAGTTCTTC.

This clone was counted a few times. This sequence joins TRBV4-2 and TRBJ2-5; 7 nucleotides line up with TRBD1. The germline CDR1 and CDR2 sequences are LGHNA and YNFKEQ. The CDR3 is made up of 18 amino acids. With V trimmed by 0 bases and J by 0 bases, 10 bases remained unmatched. The DNA of the CDR3 is TGTGCCAGCAGCCAAGAGCCCTCGGACAGGAGATACCAAGAGACCCAGTACTTC. This gives the protein CASSQEPSDRRYQETQYF.

The genes are TRBV5-6 and TRBJ1-5; 8 nucleotides align to TRBD1. CDR1 and CDR2 (germline): SGHDT, YYEEEE. Germline trimming cut 4 bases from V and 5 bases from J; bases unmatched to any gene: 5. The CDR3 sequence is 14 residues long. The CDR3 sequence is CASSETGEDQPQHF. The CDR3 bases are TGTGCCAGCAGCGAGACAGGGGAGGATCAGCCCCAGCATTTT.

The chain uses TRBV18 and TRBJ2-5; D not resolved. There are 14 residues in the CDR3. The germline V gene has CDR1 KGHSH and CDR2 LQKENI. Trimming left V 4 bases short and J 0 bases short, with 9 bases between. CDR3 coding DNA: TGTGCCAGCTCACAAGACTTGAACCAAGAGACCCAGTACTTC. Translating gives CASSQDLNQETQYF.

The genes are TRBV6-6 and TRBJ1-4; 7 bases align to TRBD1. V shed 6 bases, J shed 4 bases, and the junction held 5 bases outside the gene matches. The CDR3 is 14 amino acids. Germline V gene lookup returns CDR1 MNHNY and CDR2 SVGAGI (reference sequence). CDR3 in amino acids: CASRGQEHNEKLFF. As DNA, the CDR3 is TGTGCCAGCAGAGGACAGGAGCATAATGAAAAACTGTTTTTT.

A few counts support this clone. This rearrangement joins TRBV11-2 to TRBJ2-7; D remains ambiguous. Germline CDR1 is SGHAT and CDR2 is FQNNGV. Trimming removed 2 bases from V and 6 bases from J, with 11 bases in between. CDR3 size: 13 residues. The CDR3 DNA reads as TGTGCCAGCAGCTTATTATTAGCTTCCGAGCAGTACTTC. Translation gives CASSLLLASEQYF.

This clone has a count of ten or more. The chain combines TRBV15 with TRBJ2-2, with 8 nucleotides matching TRBD1. Trimming at V came to 5 bases and at J to 4 bases, leaving 6 bases not matched to a gene. This CDR3 spans 15 amino acids. The germline gives CDR1 LNHNV, CDR2 YYDKDF (reference sequence). As DNA, the CDR3 is TGTGCCACCAGCGCCCGGACAGGGTCCACCGGGGAGCTGTTTTTT. Amino acid sequence: CATSARTGSTGELFF. The whole variable domain, filled in from reference TRBV15 and TRBJ2-2, reads DAMVIQNPRYQVTQFGKPVTLSCSQTLNHNVMYWYQQKSSQAPKLLFHYYDKDFNNEADTPDNFQSRRPNTSFCFLDIRSPGLGDTAMYLCATSARTGSTGELFFGEGSRLTVL.

This clone was seen a few times. The V and J genes are TRBV6-1 and TRBJ1-5; 11 nucleotides align to TRBD1. The CDR3 is made up of 15 amino acids. Unmatched junction bases numbered 2, after V lost 6 bases and J lost 1 base. CDR1 is MNHNS, CDR2 SASEGT, per germline. The CDR3 nucleotides are TGTGCCAGCAGGGGACAGGGGGAGAGCAATCAGCCCCAGCATTTT. Amino acids: CASRGQGESNQPQHF.

The chain links TRBV7-8 to TRBJ2-7, with D maybe TRBD1 (7 bases). Germline CDR1 reads SGHVS; CDR2 reads FQNEAQ. The CDR3 length is 18 residues. V lost 6 bases and J lost 3, with 27 bases in between. The CDR3: CASRGDSFLSGTYYEQYF. The CDR3, as DNA: TGTGCCAGCAGAGGGGACAGCTTTTTGTCCGGGACTTACTACGAGCAGTACTTC.

The gene calls are TRBV5-4 and TRBJ2-7, with D possibly being TRBD1 (6 bases). This CDR3 has 14 amino acids. Germline CDR1 reads SGHNT; CDR2 reads YYREEE (reference sequence). With 1 base removed from V and 5 bases from J, the gap between germline ends came to 13 bases. The CDR3 sequence: CASSLKTGSDEQYF. The CDR3 DNA follows: TGTGCCAGCAGCTTGAAAACAGGGTCCGACGAGCAGTACTTC.

The rearrangement links TRBV30 to TRBJ2-4; TRBD2 agrees at 7 bases. CDR3 length: 13 amino acids. The germline CDR1 and CDR2 sequences are GTSNPN and SVGIG (reference sequence). The CDR3 loop reads CALAGIAKNIQYF. The CDR3 nucleotides are TGTGCTTTAGCGGGCATAGCCAAAAACATTCAGTACTTC.

There are a few counts of this clone. The rearrangement joins TRBV5-1 to TRBJ1-2; 8 bases are shared with TRBD1. Losses at the gene ends were 3 bases for V and 2 bases for J; bases not matched to a gene: 15. The CDR3 is 18 amino acids. Germline-derived CDR1 and CDR2 are SGHRS and YFSETQ. CDR3 protein: CASSSGFGTRQGNYGYTF. Here the CDR3 DNA reads TGCGCCAGCAGCTCCGGCTTTGGGACCCGACAGGGGAACTATGGCTACACCTTC.

This chain connects TRBV11-2 to TRBJ1-6; TRBD1 matches at 11 bases. The CDR3 sequence is 14 residues long. Germline loops: CDR1 SGHAT, CDR2 FQNNGV. V shed 3 bases and J 13 bases; nucleotides not matched to a gene: 5. The DNA of the CDR3 is TGTGCCAGCAGCTTTCCGGGACAGGGGGTTCCCCTCCACTTT. Protein product: CASSFPGQGVPLHF. Variable domain in full (rest from reference TRBV11-2 and TRBJ1-6): EAGVAQSPRYKIIEKRQSVAFWCNPISGHATLYWYQQILGQGPKLLIQFQNNGVVDDSQLPKDRFSAERLKGVDSTLKIQPAKLEDSAVYLCASSFPGQGVPLHFGNGTRLTVT.

This clone has only a few counts. This chain joins TRBV6-6 and TRBJ2-6; weak D call: TRBD2 (5 bases). Germline V gene data show CDR1 as MNHNY and CDR2 as SVGAGI (reference sequence). There are 14 residues in the CDR3. V was clipped by 8 bases and J by 2 bases, with 10 bases between them. The CDR3 spells CASEGRAGANVLTF. The CDR3 DNA follows: TGTGCCAGCGAAGGGAGAGCTGGGGCCAACGTCCTGACTTTC.

The chain joins TRBV2 to TRBJ2-5, with TRBD1 as a possible D gene (6 bases). Germline V lookup: CDR1 SNHLY, CDR2 FYNNEI. The CDR3 extends over 13 amino acids. V was shortened by 7 bases and J by 2 bases, with 11 bases between the two germline ends. The CDR3, as DNA: TGTGCCAGCACCGAGGACAGACAAGAGACCCAGTACTTC. This sequence encodes CASTEDRQETQYF.

The table lists this clone with a few counts. Its ends do not fully match the called genes, so a read error is possible. CDR3 coding DNA: TGTGCCAGCAGTGAATCAATTGGGGACAAGAACTTC. It encodes CASSESIGDKNF. The V gene is TRBV2, the J gene TRBJ2-7, with D maybe TRBD1 (6 bases). CDR3 length: 12 residues. Per the germline V gene, CDR1 is SNHLY and CDR2 is FYNNEI.

The chain uses TRBV19 and TRBJ2-7, with 7 bases that match TRBD1. Germline CDR1 and CDR2: LNHDA and SQIVND (reference sequence). The V gene end was trimmed by 5 bases and the J gene end by 0 bases; junction bases not matched to a gene: 4. The CDR3 sequence is 14 residues long. The CDR3 reads CASSQQGTSYEQYF. The DNA of the CDR3 is TGTGCCAGTAGTCAACAGGGGACCTCCTACGAGCAGTACTTC.

The V gene is TRBV5-4, the J gene TRBJ1-1; D unresolved. CDR1 is SGHNT, CDR2 YYREEE, per germline (reference sequence). V lost 5 bases and J lost 11, with 16 bases in between. This CDR3 has 12 amino acids. The CDR3 is CASSTYLGEAFF. DNA of the CDR3: TGTGCCAGCAGTACTTATTTGGGCGAGGCTTTCTTT.

This clone occurred a few times. The chain has TRBV20-1 and TRBJ1-2; D is unresolved. This CDR3 region has 11 residues. Germline V gene data show CDR1 as DFQATT and CDR2 as SNEGSKA (reference sequence). V lost 0 bases to trimming and J lost 13 bases, with 12 bases between them. CDR3 amino acids: CSARDTYWSTF. In DNA, the CDR3 is TGCAGTGCTAGAGATACCTATTGGAGCACCTTC.

Comment on this clone: Other DNA sequences from this sample encode an identical CDR3 as well. The chain couples TRBV28 to TRBJ2-1; D gene ambiguous. Trimming cost V 2 bases and J 7 bases, with 6 bases left between them. Per germline, CDR1 MDHEN and CDR2 SYDVKM. The CDR3 covers 12 residues. For the CDR3, the DNA is TGTGCCAGCAGTTTACGTGTAAATGAGCAGTTCTTC. Amino acid sequence: CASSLRVNEQFF.

The chain links TRBV7-2 to TRBJ2-7; 16 bases align to TRBD2. V trimming: 5 bases; J trimming: 0 bases; junction bases outside the gene matches: 10. This CDR3 is 19 amino acids long. Germline CDR1 is SGHTA and CDR2 is FQGNSA. Here the CDR3 DNA reads TGTGCCAGCAGCACTCAGGGGGGACTAGCGGGAGGGCCCTCCTACGAGCAGTACTTC. As protein: CASSTQGGLAGGPSYEQYF.

V usage is TRBV27 and J usage is TRBJ1-1; no reliable D call. This CDR3 is 16 amino acids long. The V and J ends lost 4 bases and 5 bases respectively, with 20 bases between them. Germline CDR1 is MNHEY and CDR2 is SMNVEV (reference sequence). The CDR3 DNA follows: TGTGCCAGCAGTTCGGTCTCTTGGGTCACCGGGACTGAAGCTTTCTTT. Residues: CASSSVSWVTGTEAFF.

The chain has TRBV19 and TRBJ2-6; TRBD1 matches at 7 bases. This CDR3 contains 18 residues. Germline lookup yields CDR1 LNHDA and CDR2 SQIVND (reference sequence). With V trimmed by 4 bases and J by 1 base, 10 bases remained unmatched. The DNA of the CDR3 is TGTGCCAGTAGTACCAGAGGGGGCGCAGGGTCTGGGGCCAACGTCCTGACTTTC. This translates into CASSTRGGAGSGANVLTF.